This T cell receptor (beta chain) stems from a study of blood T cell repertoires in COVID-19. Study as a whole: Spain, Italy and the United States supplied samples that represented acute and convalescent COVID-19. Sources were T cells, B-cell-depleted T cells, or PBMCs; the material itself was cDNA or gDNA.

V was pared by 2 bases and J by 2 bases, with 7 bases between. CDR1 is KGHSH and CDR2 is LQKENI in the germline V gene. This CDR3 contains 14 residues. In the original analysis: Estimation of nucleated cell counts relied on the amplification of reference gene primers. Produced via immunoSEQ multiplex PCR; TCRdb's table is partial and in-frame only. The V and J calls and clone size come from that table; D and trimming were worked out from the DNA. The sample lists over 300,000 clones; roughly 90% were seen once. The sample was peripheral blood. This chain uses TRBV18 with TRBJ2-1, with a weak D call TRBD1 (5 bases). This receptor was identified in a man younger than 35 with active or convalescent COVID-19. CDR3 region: CASSPIGAYNEQFF. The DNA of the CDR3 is TGTGCCAGCTCACCAATAGGGGCCTACAATGAGCAGTTCTTC.